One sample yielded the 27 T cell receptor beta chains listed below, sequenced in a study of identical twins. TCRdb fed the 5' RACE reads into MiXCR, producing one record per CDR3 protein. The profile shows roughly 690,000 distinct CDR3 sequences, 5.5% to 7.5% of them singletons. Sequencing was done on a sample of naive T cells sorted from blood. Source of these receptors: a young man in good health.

The CDR3 region has the DNA TGTGCCAGCAGTTACTCCCCGTCCCAAGAGACCCAGTACTTC. The encoded protein is CASSYSPSQETQYF. The chain combines TRBV6-5 with TRBJ2-5, with unresolved D. CDR3 length equals 14 residues. V was shortened by 0 bases and J by 1 base, with 6 bases between the two germline ends. CDR1 is MNHEY, CDR2 SVGAGI, per germline.

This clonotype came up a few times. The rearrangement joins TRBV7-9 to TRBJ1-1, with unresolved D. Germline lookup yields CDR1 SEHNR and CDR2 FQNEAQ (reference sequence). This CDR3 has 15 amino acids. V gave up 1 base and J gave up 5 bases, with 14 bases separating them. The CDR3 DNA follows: TGTGCCAGCAGCTTAGGAAGGGCGAGTACTACTGAAGCTTTCTTT. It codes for CASSLGRASTTEAFF.

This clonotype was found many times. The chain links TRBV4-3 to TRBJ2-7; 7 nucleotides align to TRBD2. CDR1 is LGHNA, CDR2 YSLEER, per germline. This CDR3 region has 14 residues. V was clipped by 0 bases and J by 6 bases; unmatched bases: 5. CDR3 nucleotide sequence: TGCGCCAGCAGCCAAGATCGGGGGGAGAGCGAGCAGTACTTC. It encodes CASSQDRGESEQYF.

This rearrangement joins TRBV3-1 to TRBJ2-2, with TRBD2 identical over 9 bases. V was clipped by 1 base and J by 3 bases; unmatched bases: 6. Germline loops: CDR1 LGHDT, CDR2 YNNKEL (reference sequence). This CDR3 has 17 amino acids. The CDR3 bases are TGTGCCAGCAGCCAAGGTGGGATAGCGGGGGACACCGGGGAGCTGTTTTTT. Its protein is CASSQGGIAGDTGELFF.

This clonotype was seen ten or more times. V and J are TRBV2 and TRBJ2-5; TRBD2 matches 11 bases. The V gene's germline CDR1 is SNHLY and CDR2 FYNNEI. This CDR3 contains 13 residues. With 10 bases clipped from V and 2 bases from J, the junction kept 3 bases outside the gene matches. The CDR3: CATGTSGQETQYF. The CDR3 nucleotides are TGTGCCACCGGGACTAGCGGACAAGAGACCCAGTACTTC.

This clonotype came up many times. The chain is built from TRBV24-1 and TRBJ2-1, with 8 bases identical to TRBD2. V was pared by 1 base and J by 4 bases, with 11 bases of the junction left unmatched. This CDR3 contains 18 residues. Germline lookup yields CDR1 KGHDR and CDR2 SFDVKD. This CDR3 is CATSDLGPGGEPYNEQFF. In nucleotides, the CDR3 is TGTGCCACCAGTGATTTAGGCCCCGGGGGGGAACCTTACAATGAGCAGTTCTTC.

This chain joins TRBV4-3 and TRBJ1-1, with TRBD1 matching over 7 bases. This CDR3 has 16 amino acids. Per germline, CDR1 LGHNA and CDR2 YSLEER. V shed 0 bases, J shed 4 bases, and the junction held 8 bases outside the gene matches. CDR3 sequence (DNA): TGCGCCAGCAGCCAAGAATTTGGGACAGCCGCCACTGAAGCTTTCTTT. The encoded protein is CASSQEFGTAATEAFF.

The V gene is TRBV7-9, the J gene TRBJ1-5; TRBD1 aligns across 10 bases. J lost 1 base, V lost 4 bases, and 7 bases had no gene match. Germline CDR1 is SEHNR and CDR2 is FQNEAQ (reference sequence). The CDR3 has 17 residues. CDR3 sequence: CASSSGQGLGSNQPQHF. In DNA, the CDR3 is TGTGCCAGCAGCTCGGGACAGGGGCTTGGCAGCAATCAGCCCCAGCATTTT.

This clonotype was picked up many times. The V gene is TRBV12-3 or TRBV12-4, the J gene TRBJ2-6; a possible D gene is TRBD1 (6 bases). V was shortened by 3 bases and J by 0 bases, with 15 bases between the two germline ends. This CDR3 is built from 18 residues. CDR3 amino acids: CASSFIPGAFSGANVLTF. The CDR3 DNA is TGTGCCAGCAGTTTCATCCCAGGGGCCTTCTCTGGGGCCAACGTCCTGACTTTC.

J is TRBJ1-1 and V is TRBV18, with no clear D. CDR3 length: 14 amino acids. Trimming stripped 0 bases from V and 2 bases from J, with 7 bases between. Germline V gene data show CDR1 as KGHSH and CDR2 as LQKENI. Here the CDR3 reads CASSPPGSNTEAFF. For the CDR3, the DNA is TGTGCCAGCTCACCACCAGGGTCTAACACTGAAGCTTTCTTT.

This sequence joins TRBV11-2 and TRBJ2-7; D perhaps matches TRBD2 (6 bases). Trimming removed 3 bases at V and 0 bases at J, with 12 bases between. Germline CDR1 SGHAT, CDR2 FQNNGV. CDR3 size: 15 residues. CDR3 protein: CASSLRRRGSYEQYF. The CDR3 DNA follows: TGTGCCAGCAGCTTGAGACGGAGGGGCTCCTACGAGCAGTACTTC. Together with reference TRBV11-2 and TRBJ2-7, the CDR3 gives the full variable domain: EAGVAQSPRYKIIEKRQSVAFWCNPISGHATLYWYQQILGQGPKLLIQFQNNGVVDDSQLPKDRFSAERLKGVDSTLKIQPAKLEDSAVYLCASSLRRRGSYEQYFGPGTRLTVT.

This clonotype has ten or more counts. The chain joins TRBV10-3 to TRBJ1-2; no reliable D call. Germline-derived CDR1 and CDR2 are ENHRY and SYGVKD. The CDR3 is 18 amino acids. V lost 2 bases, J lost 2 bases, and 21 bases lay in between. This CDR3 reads CAISEANARPGSNYGYTF. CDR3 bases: TGTGCCATCAGTGAGGCGAACGCACGACCGGGTTCGAACTATGGCTACACCTTC.

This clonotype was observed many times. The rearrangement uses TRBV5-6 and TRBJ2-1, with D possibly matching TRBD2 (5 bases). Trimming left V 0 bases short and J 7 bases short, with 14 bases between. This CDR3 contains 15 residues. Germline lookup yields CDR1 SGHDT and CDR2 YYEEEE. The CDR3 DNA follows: TGTGCCAGCAGCTTGGCCTACGAGGGAGAAAATGAGCAGTTCTTC. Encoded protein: CASSLAYEGENEQFF.

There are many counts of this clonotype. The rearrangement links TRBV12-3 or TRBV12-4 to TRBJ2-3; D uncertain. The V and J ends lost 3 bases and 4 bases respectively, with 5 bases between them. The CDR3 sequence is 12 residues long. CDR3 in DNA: TGTGCCAGCAGTTTCGGGTCAGATACGCAGTATTTT. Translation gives CASSFGSDTQYF.

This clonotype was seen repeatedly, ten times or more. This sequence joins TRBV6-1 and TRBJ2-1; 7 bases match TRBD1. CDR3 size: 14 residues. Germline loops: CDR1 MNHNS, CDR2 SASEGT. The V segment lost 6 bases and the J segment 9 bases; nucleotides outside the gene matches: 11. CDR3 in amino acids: CASSPHRGDGEQFF. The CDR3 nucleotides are TGTGCCAGCAGCCCCCACAGGGGAGACGGTGAGCAGTTCTTC.

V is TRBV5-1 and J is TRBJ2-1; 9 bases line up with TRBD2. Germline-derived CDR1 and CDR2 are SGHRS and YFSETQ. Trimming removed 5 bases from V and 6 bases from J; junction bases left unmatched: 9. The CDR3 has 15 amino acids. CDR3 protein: CASSLQAGGRNEQFF. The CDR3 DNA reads TGCGCCAGCAGTCTACAGGCGGGGGGGCGCAATGAGCAGTTCTTC.

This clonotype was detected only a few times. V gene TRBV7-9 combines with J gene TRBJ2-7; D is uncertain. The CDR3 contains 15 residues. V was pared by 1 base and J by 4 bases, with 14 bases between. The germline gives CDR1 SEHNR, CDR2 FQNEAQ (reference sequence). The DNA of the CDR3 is TGTGCCAGCAGCTTAGGGGCCACCTCCGGGTACGAGCAGTACTTC. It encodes CASSLGATSGYEQYF.

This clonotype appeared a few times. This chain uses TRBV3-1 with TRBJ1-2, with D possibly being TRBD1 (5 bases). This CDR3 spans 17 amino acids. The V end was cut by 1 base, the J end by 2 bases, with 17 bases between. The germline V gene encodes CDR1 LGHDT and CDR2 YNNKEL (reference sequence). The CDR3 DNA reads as TGTGCCAGCAGCCAAGGGGGGGGGGAGGACGTAAACTATGGCTACACCTTC. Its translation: CASSQGGGEDVNYGYTF.

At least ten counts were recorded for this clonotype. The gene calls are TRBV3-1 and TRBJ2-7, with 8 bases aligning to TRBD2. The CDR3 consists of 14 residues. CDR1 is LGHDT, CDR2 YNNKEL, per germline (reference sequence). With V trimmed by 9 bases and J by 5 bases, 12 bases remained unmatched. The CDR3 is CASWGSGSGNEQYF. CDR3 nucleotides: TGTGCCAGTTGGGGAAGCGGGAGTGGAAACGAGCAGTACTTC.

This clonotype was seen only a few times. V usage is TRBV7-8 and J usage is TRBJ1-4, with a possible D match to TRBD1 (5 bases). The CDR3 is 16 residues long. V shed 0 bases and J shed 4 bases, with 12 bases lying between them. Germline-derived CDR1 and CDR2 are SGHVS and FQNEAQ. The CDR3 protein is CASSLAPQGGNEKLFF. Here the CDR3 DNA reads TGTGCCAGCAGCTTAGCTCCCCAGGGCGGTAATGAAAAACTGTTTTTT.

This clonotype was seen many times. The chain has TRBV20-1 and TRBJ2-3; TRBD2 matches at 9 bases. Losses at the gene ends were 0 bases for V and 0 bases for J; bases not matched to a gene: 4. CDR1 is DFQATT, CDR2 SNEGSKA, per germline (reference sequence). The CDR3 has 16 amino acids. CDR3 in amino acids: CSARDPLAGSTDTQYF. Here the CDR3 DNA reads TGCAGTGCTAGAGATCCTCTAGCGGGAAGCACAGATACGCAGTATTTT.

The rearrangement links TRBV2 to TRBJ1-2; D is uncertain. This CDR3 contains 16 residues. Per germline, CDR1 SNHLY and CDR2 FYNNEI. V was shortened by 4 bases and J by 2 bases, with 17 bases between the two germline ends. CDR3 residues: CASSGRVRDANYGYTF. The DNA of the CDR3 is TGTGCCAGCAGTGGGAGGGTTAGAGATGCGAACTATGGCTACACCTTC.

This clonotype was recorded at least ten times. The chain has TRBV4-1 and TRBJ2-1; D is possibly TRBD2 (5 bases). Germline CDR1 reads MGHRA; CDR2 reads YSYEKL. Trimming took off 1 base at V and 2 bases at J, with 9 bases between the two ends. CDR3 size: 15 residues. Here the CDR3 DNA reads TGCGCCAGCAGCCAAGCCAGCGGTCCCTACAATGAGCAGTTCTTC. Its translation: CASSQASGPYNEQFF.

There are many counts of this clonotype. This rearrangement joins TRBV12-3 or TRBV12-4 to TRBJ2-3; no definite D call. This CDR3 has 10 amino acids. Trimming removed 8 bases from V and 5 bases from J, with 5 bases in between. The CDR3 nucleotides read TGTGCCAGCTCCCAAGATACGCAGTATTTT. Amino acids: CASSQDTQYF.

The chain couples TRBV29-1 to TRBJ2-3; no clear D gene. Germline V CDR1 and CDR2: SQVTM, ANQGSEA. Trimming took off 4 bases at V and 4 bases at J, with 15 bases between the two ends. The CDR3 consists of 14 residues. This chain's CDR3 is CSVGPILVPDTQYF. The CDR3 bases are TGCAGCGTTGGGCCTATTCTGGTTCCAGATACGCAGTATTTT.

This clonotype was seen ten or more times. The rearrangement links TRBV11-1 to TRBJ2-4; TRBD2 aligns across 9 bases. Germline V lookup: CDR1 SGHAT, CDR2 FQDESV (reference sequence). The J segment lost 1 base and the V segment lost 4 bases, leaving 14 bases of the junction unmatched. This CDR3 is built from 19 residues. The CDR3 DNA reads TGTGCCAGCAGCTCCGACGGGACTAGCCTCTCTGGGGCCAAAAACATTCAGTACTTC. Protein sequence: CASSSDGTSLSGAKNIQYF.

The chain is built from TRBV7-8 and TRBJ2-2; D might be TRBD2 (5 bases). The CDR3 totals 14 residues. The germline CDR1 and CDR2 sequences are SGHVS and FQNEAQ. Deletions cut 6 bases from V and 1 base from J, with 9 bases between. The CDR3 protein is CASRLDWNTGELFF. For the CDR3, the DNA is TGTGCCAGCAGGCTGGACTGGAACACCGGGGAGCTGTTTTTT.